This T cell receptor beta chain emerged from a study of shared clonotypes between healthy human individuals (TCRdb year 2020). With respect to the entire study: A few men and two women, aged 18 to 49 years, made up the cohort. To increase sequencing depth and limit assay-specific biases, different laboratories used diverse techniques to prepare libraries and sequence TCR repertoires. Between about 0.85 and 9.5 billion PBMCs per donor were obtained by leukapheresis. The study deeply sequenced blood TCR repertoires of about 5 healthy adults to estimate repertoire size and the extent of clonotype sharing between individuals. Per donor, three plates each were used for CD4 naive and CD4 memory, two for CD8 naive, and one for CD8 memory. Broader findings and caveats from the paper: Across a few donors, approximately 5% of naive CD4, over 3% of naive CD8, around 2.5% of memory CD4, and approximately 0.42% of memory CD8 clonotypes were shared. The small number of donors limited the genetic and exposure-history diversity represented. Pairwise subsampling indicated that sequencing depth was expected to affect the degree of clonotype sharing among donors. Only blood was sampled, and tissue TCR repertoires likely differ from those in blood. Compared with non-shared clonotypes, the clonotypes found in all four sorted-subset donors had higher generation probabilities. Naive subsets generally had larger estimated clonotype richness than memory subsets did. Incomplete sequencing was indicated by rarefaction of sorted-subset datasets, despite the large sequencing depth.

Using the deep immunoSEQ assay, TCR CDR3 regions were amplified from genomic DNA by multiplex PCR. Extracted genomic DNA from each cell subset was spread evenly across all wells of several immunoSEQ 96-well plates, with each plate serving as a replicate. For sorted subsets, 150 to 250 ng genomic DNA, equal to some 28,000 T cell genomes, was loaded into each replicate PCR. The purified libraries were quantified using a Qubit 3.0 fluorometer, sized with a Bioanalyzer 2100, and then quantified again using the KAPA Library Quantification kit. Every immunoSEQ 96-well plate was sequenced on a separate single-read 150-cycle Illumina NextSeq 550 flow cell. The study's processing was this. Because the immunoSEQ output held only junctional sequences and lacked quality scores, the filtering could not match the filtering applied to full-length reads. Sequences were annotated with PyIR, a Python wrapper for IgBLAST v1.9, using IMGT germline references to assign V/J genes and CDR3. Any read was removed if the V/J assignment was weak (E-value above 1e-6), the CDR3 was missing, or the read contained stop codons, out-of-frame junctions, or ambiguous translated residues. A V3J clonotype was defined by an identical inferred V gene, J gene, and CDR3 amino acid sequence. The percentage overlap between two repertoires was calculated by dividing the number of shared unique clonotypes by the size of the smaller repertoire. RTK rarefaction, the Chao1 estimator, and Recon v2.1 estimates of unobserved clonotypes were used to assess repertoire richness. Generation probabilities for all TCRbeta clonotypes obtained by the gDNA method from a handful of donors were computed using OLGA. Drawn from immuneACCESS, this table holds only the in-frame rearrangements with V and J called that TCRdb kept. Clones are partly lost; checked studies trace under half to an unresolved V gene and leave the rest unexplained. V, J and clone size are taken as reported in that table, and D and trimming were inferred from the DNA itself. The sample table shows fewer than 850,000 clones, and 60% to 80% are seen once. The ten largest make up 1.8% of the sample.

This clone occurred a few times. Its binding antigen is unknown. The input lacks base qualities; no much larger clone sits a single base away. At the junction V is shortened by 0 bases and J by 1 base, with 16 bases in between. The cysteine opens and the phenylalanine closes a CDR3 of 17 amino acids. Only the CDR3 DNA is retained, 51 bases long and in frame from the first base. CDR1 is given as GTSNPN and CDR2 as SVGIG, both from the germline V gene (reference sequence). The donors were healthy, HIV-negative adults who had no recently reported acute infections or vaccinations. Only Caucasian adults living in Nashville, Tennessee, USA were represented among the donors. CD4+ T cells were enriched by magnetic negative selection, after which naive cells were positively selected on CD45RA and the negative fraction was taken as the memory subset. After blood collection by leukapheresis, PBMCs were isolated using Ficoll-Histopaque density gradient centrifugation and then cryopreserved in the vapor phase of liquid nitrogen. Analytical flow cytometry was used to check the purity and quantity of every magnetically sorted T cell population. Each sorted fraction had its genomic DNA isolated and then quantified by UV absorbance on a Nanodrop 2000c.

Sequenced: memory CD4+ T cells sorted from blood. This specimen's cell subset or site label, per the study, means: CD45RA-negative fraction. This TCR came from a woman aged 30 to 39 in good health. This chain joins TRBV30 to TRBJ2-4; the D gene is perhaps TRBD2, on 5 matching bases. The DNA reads TGTGCCTGGAGTGTACATCGGGGTCGAGATGCCAAAAACATTCAGTACTTC. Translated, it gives CAWSVHRGRDAKNIQYF.